These T cell receptor beta chains were read from a single sample in a study of shared clonotypes between healthy human individuals. Sequenced by immunoSEQ multiplex PCR; TCRdb stores in-frame clones only, minus some. The sample holds about 730,000 clones, around 70% seen once. Sample: memory CD4+ T cells sorted from blood. The receptor set was obtained from a woman aged 25 to 39 in good health. Both conserved end residues are part of each CDR3. D genes are given only for firm matches. Rows give clone size only sometimes, using once, few, many, or a class for an expanded clone.

>TRBV4-1|TRBJ2-5|NA|NA
CASSQVGSGQETQYF
TGCGCCAGCAGCCAAGTTGGTAGCGGCCAAGAGACCCAGTACTTC
>TRBV5-6|TRBJ2-4|few|NA
CASSLGGAEAKNIQYF
TGTGCCAGCAGCTTAGGGGGGGCGGAAGCCAAAAACATTCAGTACTTC
>TRBV19|TRBJ2-7|NA|TRBD1
CASSGTGRSYEQYF
TGTGCCAGTAGTGGGACAGGTCGATCCTACGAGCAGTACTTC
>TRBV9|TRBJ1-3|NA|NA
CASSAKWGRGTGNTIYF
TGTGCCAGCAGCGCCAAATGGGGTAGGGGCACTGGAAACACCATATATTTT
>TRBV30|TRBJ2-7|few|TRBD2
CAWSASGRALGEQYF
TGTGCCTGGAGCGCGAGCGGGAGGGCCCTCGGCGAGCAGTACTTC
>TRBV5-1|TRBJ2-1|NA|TRBD2
CASSVGGRPSYNEQFF
TGCGCCAGCAGCGTGGGCGGGAGACCCTCATACAATGAGCAGTTCTTC
>TRBV7-6|TRBJ2-3|NA|NA
CASSLALTDTQYF
TGTGCCAGCAGCTTAGCCCTGACAGATACGCAGTATTTT
>TRBV7-8|TRBJ1-1|many|NA
CASSPEGVPNTEAFF
TGTGCCAGCAGCCCGGAAGGGGTCCCGAACACTGAAGCTTTCTTT
>TRBV7-2|TRBJ2-7|NA|TRBD2
CASSSGLAGSLTGQYF
TGTGCCAGCAGCTCGGGACTAGCGGGATCACTAACGGGGCAGTACTTC
>TRBV9|TRBJ1-2|few|NA
CASSVEEGTLYGYTF
TGTGCCAGCAGCGTTGAGGAGGGGACTCTCTATGGCTACACCTTC
>TRBV4-1|TRBJ1-5|many|TRBD1
CASSQDETGGGGQPQHF
TGCGCCAGCAGCCAAGACGAAACAGGGGGCGGAGGTCAGCCCCAGCATTTT
>TRBV20-1|TRBJ1-1|NA|TRBD1
CSADRDTEAFF
TGCAGTGCTGACAGGGATACTGAAGCTTTCTTT
>TRBV28|TRBJ2-5|few|NA
CASSYLRETQYF
TGTGCCAGCAGCTACCTACGGGAGACCCAGTACTTC
>TRBV11-2|TRBJ2-3|NA|NA
CASSLAPRSIDTQYF
TGTGCCAGCAGCTTAGCCCCCCGAAGCATAGATACGCAGTATTTT
>TRBV9|TRBJ2-1|NA|TRBD2
CASSARTELLAGVYNEQFF
TGTGCCAGCAGCGCCAGGACCGAACTACTAGCGGGGGTTTACAATGAGCAGTTCTTC
>TRBV7-8|TRBJ1-5|NA|NA
CASSLSYQGPQHF
TGTGCCAGCAGCCTGAGTTACCAGGGGCCCCAGCATTTT
>TRBV28|TRBJ2-7|once|NA
CASRGTETYEQYF
TGTGCCAGCAGAGGGACGGAAACCTACGAGCAGTACTTC
>TRBV28|TRBJ1-5|NA|NA
CASSFGGVYNQPQHF
TGTGCCAGCAGTTTCGGGGGGGTGTACAATCAGCCCCAGCATTTT
>TRBV5-1|TRBJ2-5|NA|NA
CASSFPGETQYF
TGCGCCAGCAGCTTCCCGGGAGAGACCCAGTACTTC
>TRBV25-1|TRBJ2-1|NA|NA
CASSGKPRGQSSYNEQFF
TGTGCCAGCAGTGGCAAACCTAGGGGACAATCCTCCTACAATGAGCAGTTCTTC
>TRBV5-1|TRBJ1-1|NA|TRBD1
CASSTVWTGSDTEAFF
TGCGCCAGCAGCACCGTATGGACAGGGTCGGACACTGAAGCTTTCTTT
>TRBV5-4|TRBJ2-4|NA|TRBD2
CASSSPTSGSKNIQYF
TGTGCCAGCAGCTCTCCGACTAGCGGGAGCAAAAACATTCAGTACTTC
>TRBV19|TRBJ2-7|NA|NA
CASSLLSGTFGEQYF
TGTGCCAGTAGTCTCCTCTCCGGGACTTTTGGCGAGCAGTACTTC
>TRBV28|TRBJ1-1|NA|NA
CASSPRQLNTEAFF
TGTGCCAGCAGCCCCAGACAGCTCAACACTGAAGCTTTCTTT
>TRBV28|TRBJ2-2|NA|NA
CAIQDSGNTGELFF
TGTGCCATCCAGGACTCCGGAAACACCGGGGAGCTGTTTTTT
>TRBV27|TRBJ2-3|NA|NA
CASSSPFRRRYTQYF
TGTGCCAGCAGTTCACCTTTTAGGCGTAGGTATACGCAGTATTTT
>TRBV5-6|TRBJ1-2|NA|NA
CASSFQGPGYTF
TGTGCCAGCAGCTTCCAGGGACCAGGCTACACCTTC
>TRBV29-1|TRBJ2-7|few|TRBD1
CSVKGQGTEQYF
TGCAGCGTTAAGGGACAGGGCACCGAGCAGTACTTC
>TRBV7-9|TRBJ1-2|NA|NA
CASSSWGPYGYTF
TGTGCCAGCAGCTCCTGGGGACCCTATGGCTACACCTTC
>TRBV7-9|TRBJ2-1|NA|NA
CASIRRAAEQFF
TGTGCCAGCATCCGCAGGGCAGCTGAGCAGTTCTTC
>TRBV18|TRBJ1-5|few|TRBD1
CASSDRGDVQPQHF
TGTGCCAGCTCAGACAGGGGGGATGTTCAGCCCCAGCATTTT
>TRBV18|TRBJ2-7|NA|TRBD1
CASSRRTGRSYEQYF
TGTGCCAGCTCAAGGAGGACAGGCCGCTCCTACGAGCAGTACTTC
>TRBV2|TRBJ1-1|NA|TRBD1
CASSVDRGVGTEAFF
TGTGCCAGCAGTGTAGACAGGGGGGTCGGCACTGAAGCTTTCTTT
>TRBV25-1|TRBJ2-3|NA|NA
CASSSRDTQYF
TGTGCCAGCAGCAGTCGGGATACGCAGTATTTT
>TRBV4-1|TRBJ2-1|NA|NA
CASSPWKAAYNEQFF
TGCGCCAGCAGCCCCTGGAAGGCAGCTTACAATGAGCAGTTCTTC
>TRBV19|TRBJ2-6|NA|NA
CASSKLGSGANVLTF
TGTGCCAGTAGTAAGCTTGGGTCTGGGGCCAACGTCCTGACTTTC
>TRBV28|TRBJ1-1|few|NA
CASSYGGVHNTEAFF
TGTGCCAGCAGTTACGGGGGCGTTCATAACACTGAAGCTTTCTTT
>TRBV11-2|TRBJ1-2|NA|NA
CASSLDRQLTNYGYTF
TGTGCCAGCAGCTTAGACCGACAGCTAACTAACTATGGCTACACCTTC
>TRBV19|TRBJ2-5|NA|TRBD1
CASSITGQGETQYF
TGTGCCAGTAGTATAACCGGACAGGGGGAGACCCAGTACTTC
>TRBV28|TRBJ1-5|once|NA
CASSLLIGGISNQPQHF
TGTGCCAGCAGTTTGCTAATCGGGGGGATCAGCAATCAGCCCCAGCATTTT
>TRBV7-9|TRBJ1-1|NA|NA
CASSLDGNPNTEAFF
TGTGCCAGCAGCTTAGATGGGAATCCGAACACTGAAGCTTTCTTT